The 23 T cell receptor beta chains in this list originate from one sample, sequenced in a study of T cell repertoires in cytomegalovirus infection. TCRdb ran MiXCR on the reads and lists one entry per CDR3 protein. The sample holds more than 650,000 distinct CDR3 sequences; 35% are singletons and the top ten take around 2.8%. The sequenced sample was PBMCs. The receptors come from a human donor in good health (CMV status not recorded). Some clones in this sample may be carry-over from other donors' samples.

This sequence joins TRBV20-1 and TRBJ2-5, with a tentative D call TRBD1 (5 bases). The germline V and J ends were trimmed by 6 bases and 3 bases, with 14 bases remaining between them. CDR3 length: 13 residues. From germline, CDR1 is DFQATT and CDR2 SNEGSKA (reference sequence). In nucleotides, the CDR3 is TGCAGTGCCACAAGGGGTAGAAAAGAGACCCAGTACTTC. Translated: CSATRGRKETQYF.

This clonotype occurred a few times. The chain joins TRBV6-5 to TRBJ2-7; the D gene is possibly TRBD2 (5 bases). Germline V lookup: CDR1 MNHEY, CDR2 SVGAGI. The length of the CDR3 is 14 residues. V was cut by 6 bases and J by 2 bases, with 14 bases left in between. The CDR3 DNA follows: TGTGCCAGCAGCCGAGTAGAGGGCCCCTACGAGCAGTACTTC. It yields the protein CASSRVEGPYEQYF.

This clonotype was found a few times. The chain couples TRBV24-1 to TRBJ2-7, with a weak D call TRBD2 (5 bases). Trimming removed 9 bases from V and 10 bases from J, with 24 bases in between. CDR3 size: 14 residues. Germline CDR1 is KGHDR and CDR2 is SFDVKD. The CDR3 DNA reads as TGTGCCACCGAAGGAAGAGGCCAGGACGGACTTCAGTACTTC. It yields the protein CATEGRGQDGLQYF.

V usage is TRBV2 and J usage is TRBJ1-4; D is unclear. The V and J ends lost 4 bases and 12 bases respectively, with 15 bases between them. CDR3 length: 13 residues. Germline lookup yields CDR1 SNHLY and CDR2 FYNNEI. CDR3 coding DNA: TGTGCCAGCAGTGGGAGTGGCTATCTAGAACTGTTTTTT. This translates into CASSGSGYLELFF.

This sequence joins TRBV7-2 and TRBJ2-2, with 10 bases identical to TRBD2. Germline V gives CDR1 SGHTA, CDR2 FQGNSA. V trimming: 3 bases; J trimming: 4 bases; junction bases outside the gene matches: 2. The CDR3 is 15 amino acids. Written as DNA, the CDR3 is TGTGCCAGCAGCTTGAAGCGGGGGGGCACCGGGGAGCTGTTTTTT. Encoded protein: CASSLKRGGTGELFF.

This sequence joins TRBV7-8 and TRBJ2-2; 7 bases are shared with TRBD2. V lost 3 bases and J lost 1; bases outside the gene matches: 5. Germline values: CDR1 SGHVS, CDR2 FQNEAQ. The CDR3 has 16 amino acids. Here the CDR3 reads CASSFGLEGNTGELFF. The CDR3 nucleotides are TGTGCCAGCAGCTTTGGACTAGAGGGGAACACCGGGGAGCTGTTTTTT.

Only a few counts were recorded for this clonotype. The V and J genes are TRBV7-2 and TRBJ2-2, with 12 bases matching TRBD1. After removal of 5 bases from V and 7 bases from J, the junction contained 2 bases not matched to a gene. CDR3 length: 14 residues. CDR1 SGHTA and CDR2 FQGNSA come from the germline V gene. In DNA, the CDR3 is TGTGCCAGCAGCGGGGACAGGGGGCTCGGGGAGCTGTTTTTT. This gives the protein CASSGDRGLGELFF. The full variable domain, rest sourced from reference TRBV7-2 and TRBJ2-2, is GAGVSQSPSNKVTEKGKDVELRCDPISGHTALYWYRQSLGQGLEFLIYFQGNSAPDKSGLPSDRFSAERTGGSVSTLTIQRTQQEDSAVYLCASSGDRGLGELFFGEGSRLTVL.

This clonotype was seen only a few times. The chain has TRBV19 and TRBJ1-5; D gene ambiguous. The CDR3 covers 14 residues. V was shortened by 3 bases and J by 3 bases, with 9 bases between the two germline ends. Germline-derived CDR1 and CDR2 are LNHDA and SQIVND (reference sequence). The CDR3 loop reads CASSINRFNQPQHF. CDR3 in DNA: TGTGCCAGTAGTATTAACAGATTCAATCAGCCCCAGCATTTT.

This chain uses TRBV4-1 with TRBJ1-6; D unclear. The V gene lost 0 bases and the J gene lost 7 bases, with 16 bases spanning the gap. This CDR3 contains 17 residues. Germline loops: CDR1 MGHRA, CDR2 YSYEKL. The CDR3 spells CASSQDVRPPRNSPLHF. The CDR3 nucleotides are TGCGCCAGCAGCCAAGATGTCCGGCCTCCTCGGAATTCACCCCTCCACTTT.

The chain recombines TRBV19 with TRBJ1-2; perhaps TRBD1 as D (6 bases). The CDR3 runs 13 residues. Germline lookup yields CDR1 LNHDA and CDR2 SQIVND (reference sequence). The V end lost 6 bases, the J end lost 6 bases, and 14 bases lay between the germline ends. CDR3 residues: CASSYRAANGYTF. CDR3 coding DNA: TGTGCCAGTAGCTACAGGGCTGCGAATGGCTACACCTTC.

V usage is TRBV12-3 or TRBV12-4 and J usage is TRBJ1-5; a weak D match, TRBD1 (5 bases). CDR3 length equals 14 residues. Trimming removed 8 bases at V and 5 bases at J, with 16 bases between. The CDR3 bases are TGTGCCAGCGGTGAGAGACAGTTTTATCAGCCCCAGCATTTT. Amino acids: CASGERQFYQPQHF.

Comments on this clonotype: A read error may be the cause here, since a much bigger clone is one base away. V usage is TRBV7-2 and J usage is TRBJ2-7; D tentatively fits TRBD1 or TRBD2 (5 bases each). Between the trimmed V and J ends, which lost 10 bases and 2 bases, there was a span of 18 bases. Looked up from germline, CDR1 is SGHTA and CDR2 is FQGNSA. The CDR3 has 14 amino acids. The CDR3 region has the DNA TGTGCCATCAGAAGGGACCGACAGACCTACGAGCAGTACTTC. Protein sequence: CAIRRDRQTYEQYF.

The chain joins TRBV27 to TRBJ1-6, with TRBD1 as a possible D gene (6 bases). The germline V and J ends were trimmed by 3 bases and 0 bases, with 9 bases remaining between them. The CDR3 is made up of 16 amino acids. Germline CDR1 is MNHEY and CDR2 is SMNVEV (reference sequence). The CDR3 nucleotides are TGTGCCAGCAGTTTTCAGGGGAGCTCCTATAATTCACCCCTCCACTTT. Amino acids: CASSFQGSSYNSPLHF.

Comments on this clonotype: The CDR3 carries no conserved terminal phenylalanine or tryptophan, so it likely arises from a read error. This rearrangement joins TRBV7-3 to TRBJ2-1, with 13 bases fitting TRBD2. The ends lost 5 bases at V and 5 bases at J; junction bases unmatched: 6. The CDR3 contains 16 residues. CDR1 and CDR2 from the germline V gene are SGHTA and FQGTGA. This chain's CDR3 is CASSPRLAGGHNEQFL. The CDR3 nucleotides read TGTGCCAGCAGCCCCAGACTAGCGGGGGGTCACAATGAGCAGTTCTTA.

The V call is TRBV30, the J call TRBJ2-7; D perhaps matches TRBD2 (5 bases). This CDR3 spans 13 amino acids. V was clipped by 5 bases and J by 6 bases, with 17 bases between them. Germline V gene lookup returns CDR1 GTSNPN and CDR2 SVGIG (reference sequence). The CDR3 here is CAWGRQSGSEQYF. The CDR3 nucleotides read TGTGCCTGGGGGAGACAATCGGGCAGCGAGCAGTACTTC.

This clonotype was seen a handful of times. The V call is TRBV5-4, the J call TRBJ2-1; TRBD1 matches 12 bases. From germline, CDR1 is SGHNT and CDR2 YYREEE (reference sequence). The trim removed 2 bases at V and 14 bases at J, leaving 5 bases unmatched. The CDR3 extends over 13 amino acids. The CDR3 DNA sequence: TGTGCCAGCAGCTTTGGGACAGGGGGCTTGGAGTTCTTC. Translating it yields CASSFGTGGLEFF.

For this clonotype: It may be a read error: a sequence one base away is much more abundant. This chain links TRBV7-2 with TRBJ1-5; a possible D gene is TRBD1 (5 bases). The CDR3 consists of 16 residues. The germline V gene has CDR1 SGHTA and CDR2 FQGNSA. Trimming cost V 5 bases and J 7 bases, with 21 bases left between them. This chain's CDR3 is CASSPLAGMAKQPQHF. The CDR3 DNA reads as TGTGCCAGCAGCCCTCTGGCAGGGATGGCCAAGCAGCCCCAGCATTTT.

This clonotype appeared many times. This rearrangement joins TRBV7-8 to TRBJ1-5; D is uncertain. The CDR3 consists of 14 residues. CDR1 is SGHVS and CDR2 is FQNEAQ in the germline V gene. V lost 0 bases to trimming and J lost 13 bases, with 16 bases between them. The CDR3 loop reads CASSLAGSFPLQHF. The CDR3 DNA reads TGTGCCAGCAGCTTAGCGGGGTCCTTTCCCTTGCAGCATTTT.

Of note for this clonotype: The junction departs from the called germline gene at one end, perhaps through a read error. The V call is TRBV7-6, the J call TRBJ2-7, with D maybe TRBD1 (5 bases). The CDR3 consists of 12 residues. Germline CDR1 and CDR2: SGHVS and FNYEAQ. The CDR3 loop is CASSQGSYDQYF. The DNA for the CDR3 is TGTGCCAGCAGCCAGGGCTCCTACGATCAGTACTTC.

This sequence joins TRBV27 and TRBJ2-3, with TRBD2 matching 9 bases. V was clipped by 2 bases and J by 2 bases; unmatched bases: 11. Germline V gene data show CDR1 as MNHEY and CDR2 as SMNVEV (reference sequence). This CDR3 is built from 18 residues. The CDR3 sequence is CASSLIAGGLWHTDTQYF. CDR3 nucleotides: TGTGCCAGCAGTTTAATTGCGGGGGGGCTTTGGCACACAGATACGCAGTATTTT.

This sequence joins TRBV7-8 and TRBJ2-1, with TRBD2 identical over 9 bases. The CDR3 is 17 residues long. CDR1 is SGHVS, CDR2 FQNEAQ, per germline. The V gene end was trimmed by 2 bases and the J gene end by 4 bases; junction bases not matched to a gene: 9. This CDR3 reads CASSLPPWLAGYNEQFF. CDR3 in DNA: TGTGCCAGCAGCTTACCTCCTTGGCTAGCGGGATACAATGAGCAGTTCTTC.

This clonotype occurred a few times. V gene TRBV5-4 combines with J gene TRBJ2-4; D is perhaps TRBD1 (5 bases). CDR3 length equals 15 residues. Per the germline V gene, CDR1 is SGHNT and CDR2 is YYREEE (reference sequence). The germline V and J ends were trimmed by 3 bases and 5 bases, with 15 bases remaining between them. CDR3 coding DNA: TGTGCCAGCAGCTGGGGCCCTACAAGGGAAAACATTCAGTACTTC. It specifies CASSWGPTRENIQYF.

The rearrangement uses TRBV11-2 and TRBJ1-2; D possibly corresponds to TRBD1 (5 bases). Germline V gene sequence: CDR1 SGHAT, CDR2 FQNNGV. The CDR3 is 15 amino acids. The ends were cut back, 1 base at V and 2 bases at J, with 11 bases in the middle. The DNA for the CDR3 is TGTGCCAGCAGCTTAGCGGTGGGGGGGAACTATGGCTACACCTTC. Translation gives CASSLAVGGNYGYTF.